Following are 11 T cell receptor beta chains from one sample sequenced in a study of identical twins. TCRdb processed the 5' RACE reads anew with MiXCR; each CDR3 protein has one entry. The data contain some 1,600,000 distinct CDR3 sequences, roughly a third of them singletons. Sequences were obtained from cord blood. The source is a newborn girl in good health.

This clonotype has only a few counts. This chain uses TRBV12-5 with TRBJ1-2; TRBD1 might be the D (5 bases). Trimming cost V 3 bases and J 2 bases, with 7 bases left between them. Germline V gene lookup returns CDR1 LGHNT and CDR2 FRNRAP. The CDR3 loop spans 13 amino acids. The CDR3 here is CASGFQGNYGYTF. The CDR3 DNA reads as TGTGCTAGTGGTTTCCAGGGAAACTATGGCTACACCTTC.

This clonotype was observed a few times. The rearrangement uses TRBV19 and TRBJ2-3; 8 positions match TRBD1. Germline trimming cut 6 bases from V and 7 bases from J; bases unmatched to any gene: 3. CDR3 length: 12 amino acids. CDR1 and CDR2 from the germline V gene are LNHDA and SQIVND (reference sequence). The CDR3 DNA is TGTGCCAGTAGGAGACAGGGGCATACGCAGTATTTT. This encodes CASRRQGHTQYF.

This clonotype was picked up a small number of times. CDR3 sequence reads: CASSLSWFPNTEAFF. CDR3 DNA sequence: TGTGCCAGCAGTTTATCGTGGTTTCCGAACACTGAAGCTTTCTTT. The chain links TRBV27 to TRBJ1-1; D remains ambiguous. This CDR3 spans 15 amino acids. Germline V gene sequence: CDR1 MNHEY, CDR2 SMNVEV (reference sequence). V dropped 0 bases and J dropped 1 base, with 9 bases sitting between them.

The rearrangement joins TRBV18 to TRBJ1-2, with TRBD1 as a possible D gene (5 bases). CDR1 KGHSH and CDR2 LQKENI come from the germline V gene. V was trimmed by 5 bases and J by 0 bases, leaving 13 bases between them. This CDR3 is built from 15 residues. CDR3 residues: CASSGSTVTNYGYTF. The CDR3, as DNA: TGTGCCAGCTCAGGGTCGACAGTAACTAACTATGGCTACACCTTC.

The chain joins TRBV20-1 to TRBJ1-4, with D possibly being TRBD1 (6 bases). The CDR3 covers 13 residues. V shed 3 bases and J shed 5 bases, with 10 bases lying between them. Germline values: CDR1 DFQATT, CDR2 SNEGSKA (reference sequence). CDR3 DNA: TGCAGTGCTAGCGGGGGCTCCAATGAAAAACTGTTTTTT. Translating gives CSASGGSNEKLFF.

Only a few counts were recorded for this clonotype. The chain links TRBV5-1 to TRBJ2-1, with 7 bases lining up with TRBD2. Near its end, the DNA agrees better with TRBJ2-7, so the J call may be wrong. CDR1 is SGHRS, CDR2 YFSETQ, per germline. There are 16 residues in the CDR3. CDR3 residues: CASSLVRESSYNEQYF. The CDR3 bases are TGCGCCAGCAGCTTGGTGCGGGAGAGCTCCTACAATGAGCAGTACTTC.

Only a few counts were recorded for this clonotype. The chain combines TRBV29-1 with TRBJ1-1; D is unresolved. The CDR3 length is 14 residues. CDR1 and CDR2 from the germline V gene are SQVTM and ANQGSEA. V was cut by 4 bases and J by 1 base, with 13 bases left in between. The DNA of the CDR3 is TGCAGCGTTGCCATTGGGCTACCGAACACTGAAGCTTTCTTT. This translates into CSVAIGLPNTEAFF.

V and J are TRBV10-2 and TRBJ1-1, with D possibly being TRBD1 (5 bases). Trimming stripped 0 bases from V and 1 base from J, with 6 bases between. The CDR3 has 14 residues. The V gene's germline CDR1 is WSHSY and CDR2 SAAADI. CDR3 loop: CASSESGANTEAFF. DNA for the CDR3: TGCGCCAGCAGTGAGTCAGGGGCGAACACTGAAGCTTTCTTT.

The CDR3 bases are TGCAGTGCTAGAGATATTTTAAGGGACTTTTCCTACGAGCAGTACTTC. Its protein product is CSARDILRDFSYEQYF. J is TRBJ2-7 and V is TRBV20-1, with D possibly being TRBD2 (6 bases). The V end lost 0 bases, the J end lost 1 base, and 16 bases lay between the germline ends. CDR3 length: 16 residues. CDR1 is DFQATT and CDR2 is SNEGSKA in the germline V gene (reference sequence).

This clonotype was picked up many times. The chain joins TRBV11-2 to TRBJ1-2; no clear D gene. The CDR3 has 14 amino acids. Germline V gives CDR1 SGHAT, CDR2 FQNNGV. Trimming left V 6 bases short and J 3 bases short, with 14 bases between. The CDR3 bases are TGTGCCAGCAGTCGGTCCATGATTTACTATGGCTACACCTTC. It translates to CASSRSMIYYGYTF.

The genes are TRBV10-3 and TRBJ2-2, with D perhaps matching TRBD1 (6 bases). The germline gives CDR1 ENHRY, CDR2 SYGVKD. This CDR3 has 15 amino acids. V was cut by 2 bases and J by 2 bases, with 9 bases left in between. For the CDR3, the DNA is TGTGCCATCAGTGAGGCCGGGACAAACACCGGGGAGCTGTTTTTT. This translates into CAISEAGTNTGELFF.